The sequence of this TCR beta chain was determined in a study of CXCR3-negative and CXCR3-positive naive CD8 T cells. The study's findings and limits: CXCR3 expression partially decreased after cryopreservation; most assays used fresh PBMCs. For CXCR3-positive naive cells, TRB CDR3s were more hydrophobic than those of CXCR3-negative naive cells.

Investigators sorted each CD8+ T cell subset in triplicate, taking approximately 300,000 cells each time. Identification of naive CD8+ T cells rested on CD45RO-CCR7+CD27+CD95- status. CDR3 length equals 11 residues. Per germline, CDR1 SEHNR and CDR2 FQNEAQ (reference sequence). Notes on this clonotype: Its target is not known.

The study made its TRB cDNA libraries by 5' RACE, adding UMI labels. One entry per CDR3 protein, without DNA, is what TCRdb gives after re-calling the 5' RACE reads. This sample contains approximately 100,000 distinct CDR3 sequences. J is TRBJ2-1 and V is TRBV7-9. This receptor was taken from a human donor in good health. Some clones in this sample may be carry-over from other donors' samples. Sequenced material: naive CXCR3+ CD8+ T cells from blood. Subset reported: CD45RO-CCR7+CD27+CD95- naive CD8+ T cells expressing CXCR3 (TNR3+). The CDR3 protein is CASSFMAEQFF. Full variable domain (rest looked up from reference TRBV7-9 and TRBJ2-1): DTGVSQNPRHKITKRGQNVTFRCDPISEHNRLYWYRQTLGQGPEFLTYFQNEAQLEKSRLLSDRFSAERPKGSFSTLEIQRTEQGDSAMYLCASSFMAEQFFGPGTRLTVL.